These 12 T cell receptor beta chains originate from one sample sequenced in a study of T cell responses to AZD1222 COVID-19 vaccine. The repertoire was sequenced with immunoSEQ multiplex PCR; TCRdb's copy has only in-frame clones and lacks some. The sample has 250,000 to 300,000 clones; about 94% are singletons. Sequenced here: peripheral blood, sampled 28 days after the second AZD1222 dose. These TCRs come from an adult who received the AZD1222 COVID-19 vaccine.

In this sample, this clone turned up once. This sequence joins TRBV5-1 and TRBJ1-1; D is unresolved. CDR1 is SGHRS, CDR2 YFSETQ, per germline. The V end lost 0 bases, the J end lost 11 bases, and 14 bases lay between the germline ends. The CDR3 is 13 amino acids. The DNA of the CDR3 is TGCGCCAGCAGCTTGGACCCACACTCCACCGCTTTCTTT. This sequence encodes CASSLDPHSTAFF.

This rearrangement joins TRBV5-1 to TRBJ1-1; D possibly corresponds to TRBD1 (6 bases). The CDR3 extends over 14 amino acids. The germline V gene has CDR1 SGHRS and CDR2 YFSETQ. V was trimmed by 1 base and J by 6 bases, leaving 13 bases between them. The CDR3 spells CASSLTGIGAEAFF. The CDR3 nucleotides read TGCGCCAGCAGCTTGACAGGGATAGGCGCTGAAGCTTTCTTT.

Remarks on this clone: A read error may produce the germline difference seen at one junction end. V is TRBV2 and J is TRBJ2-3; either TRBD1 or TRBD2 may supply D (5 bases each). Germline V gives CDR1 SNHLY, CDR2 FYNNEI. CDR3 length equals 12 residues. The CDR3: CATDPRGVLKNF. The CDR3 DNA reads TGTGCCACCGACCCGCGAGGGGTCCTTAAGAATTTT.

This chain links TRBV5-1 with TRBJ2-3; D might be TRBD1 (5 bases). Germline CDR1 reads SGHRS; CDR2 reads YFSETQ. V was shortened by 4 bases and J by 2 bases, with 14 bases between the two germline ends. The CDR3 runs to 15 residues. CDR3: CASSQSDKTTDTQYF. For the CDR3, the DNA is TGCGCCAGCAGCCAGTCGGACAAAACCACAGATACGCAGTATTTT.

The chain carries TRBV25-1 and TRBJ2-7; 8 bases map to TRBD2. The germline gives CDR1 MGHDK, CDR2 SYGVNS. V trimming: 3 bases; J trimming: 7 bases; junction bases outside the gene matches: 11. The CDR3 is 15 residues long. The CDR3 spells CASSDWDSGNGEQYF. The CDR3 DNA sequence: TGTGCCAGCAGTGATTGGGATAGCGGGAACGGGGAGCAGTACTTC.

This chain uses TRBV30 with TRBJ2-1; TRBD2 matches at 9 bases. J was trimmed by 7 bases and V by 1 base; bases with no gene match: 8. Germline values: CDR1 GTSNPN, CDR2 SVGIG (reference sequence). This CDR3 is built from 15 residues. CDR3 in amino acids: CAWSEGTSRGNEQFF. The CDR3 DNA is TGTGCCTGGAGTGAGGGGACTAGCAGGGGGAATGAGCAGTTCTTC.

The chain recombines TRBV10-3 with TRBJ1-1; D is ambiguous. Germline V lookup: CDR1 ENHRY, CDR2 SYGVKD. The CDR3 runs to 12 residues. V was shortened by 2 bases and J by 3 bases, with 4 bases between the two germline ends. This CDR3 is CAISEPDTEAFF. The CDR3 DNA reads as TGTGCCATCAGTGAGCCCGACACTGAAGCTTTCTTT.

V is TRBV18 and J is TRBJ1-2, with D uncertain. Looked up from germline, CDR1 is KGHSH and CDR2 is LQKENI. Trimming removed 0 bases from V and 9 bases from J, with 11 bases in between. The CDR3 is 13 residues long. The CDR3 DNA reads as TGTGCCAGCTCACCACCGGGTGGCGTAAGCTACACCTTC. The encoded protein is CASSPPGGVSYTF.

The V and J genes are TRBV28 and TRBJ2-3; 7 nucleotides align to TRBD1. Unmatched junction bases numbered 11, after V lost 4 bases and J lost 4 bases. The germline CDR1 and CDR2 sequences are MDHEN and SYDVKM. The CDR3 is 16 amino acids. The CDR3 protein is CASSSPHRGGADTQYF. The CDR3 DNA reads TGTGCCAGCAGTTCACCTCACAGGGGTGGTGCAGATACGCAGTATTTT.

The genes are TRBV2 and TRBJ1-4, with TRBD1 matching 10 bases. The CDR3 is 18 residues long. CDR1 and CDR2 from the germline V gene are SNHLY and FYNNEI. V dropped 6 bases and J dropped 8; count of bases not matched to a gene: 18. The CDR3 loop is CASSPGQGLLRGSEKLFF. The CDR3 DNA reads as TGTGCCAGCAGCCCGGGACAGGGGCTTCTCCGGGGCTCGGAAAAACTGTTTTTT.

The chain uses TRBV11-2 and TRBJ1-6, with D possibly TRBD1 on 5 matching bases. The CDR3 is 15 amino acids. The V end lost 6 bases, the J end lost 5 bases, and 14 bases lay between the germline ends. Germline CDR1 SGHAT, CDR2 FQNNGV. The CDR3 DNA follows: TGTGCCAGCAGTGTTGCCGGGACGAATAATTCACCCCTCCACTTT. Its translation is CASSVAGTNNSPLHF.

CDR3 nucleotide sequence: TGTGCCAGCAGACTAGGGGGGGGTGAAGCTTTCTTT. Its translation is CASRLGGGEAFF. This chain connects TRBV6-5 to TRBJ1-1; D perhaps matches TRBD1 (6 bases). CDR3 length: 12 residues. CDR1 is MNHEY, CDR2 SVGAGI, per germline. Trimming pared 6 bases from V and 7 bases from J, leaving 12 bases between.